Listed here are 10 T cell receptor beta chains from one sample, sequenced in a study of blood T cell repertoires in COVID-19. TCRdb's copy holds only in-frame clones and misses some; the assay was immunoSEQ multiplex PCR. The sample has under 60,000 clones, 84% seen once. The specimen sequenced was peripheral blood. The receptors come from a man aged 60-69 years with acute or convalescent COVID-19.

This CDR3 reads CASSPPGQGNTEAFF. In DNA, the CDR3 is TGTGCCAGCAGTCCCCCGGGACAGGGGAACACTGAAGCTTTCTTT. The chain couples TRBV7-9 to TRBJ1-1, with 9 bases that match TRBD1. Trimming cost V 6 bases and J 1 base; bases outside gene matches: 6. CDR1 is SEHNR and CDR2 is FQNEAQ in the germline V gene (reference sequence). The CDR3 loop spans 15 amino acids. The whole variable domain, remainder taken from reference TRBV7-9 and TRBJ1-1, is DTGVSQNPRHKITKRGQNVTFRCDPISEHNRLYWYRQTLGQGPEFLTYFQNEAQLEKSRLLSDRFSAERPKGSFSTLEIQRTEQGDSAMYLCASSPPGQGNTEAFFGQGTRLTVV.

The gene calls are TRBV29-1 and TRBJ1-4; D is undetermined. The CDR3 length is 14 residues. Trimming took off 6 bases at V and 0 bases at J, with 11 bases between the two ends. CDR1 and CDR2 (germline): SQVTM, ANQGSEA. CDR3 residues: CSVEASATNEKLFF. CDR3 nucleotides: TGCAGCGTGGAGGCCAGTGCAACTAATGAAAAACTGTTTTTT.

This chain uses TRBV7-9 with TRBJ2-1, with a tentative D call TRBD1 (6 bases). The CDR3 totals 13 residues. V was clipped by 5 bases and J by 10 bases, with 15 bases between them. The germline V gene has CDR1 SEHNR and CDR2 FQNEAQ (reference sequence). The CDR3 loop is CASSIQQGPEQFF. For the CDR3, the DNA is TGTGCCAGCAGCATACAACAGGGACCGGAGCAGTTCTTC.

The chain carries TRBV4-3 and TRBJ2-7; 11 positions agree with TRBD2. Germline loops: CDR1 LGHNA, CDR2 YSLEER. This CDR3 contains 15 residues. V was pared by 3 bases and J by 2 bases, with 3 bases of the junction left unmatched. The chain's CDR3 is CASSQDSGGAYEQYF. DNA of the CDR3: TGCGCCAGCAGCCAGGATAGCGGGGGGGCCTACGAGCAGTACTTC.

CDR3 DNA sequence: TGTGCCAGCAGCGCAGCTAGCGGGGGGGCCCACGAGCAGTACTTC. Translation: CASSAASGGAHEQYF. The chain joins TRBV9 to TRBJ2-7, with TRBD2 identical over 12 bases. Germline CDR1 SGDLS, CDR2 YYNGEE. CDR3 length equals 15 residues. J gave up 5 bases and V 3 bases, and 6 bases lay outside the gene matches.

V usage is TRBV6-5 and J usage is TRBJ1-5; weak D call: TRBD1 (6 bases). Germline V gene lookup returns CDR1 MNHEY and CDR2 SVGAGI. This CDR3 spans 15 amino acids. The V end was cut by 7 bases, the J end by 6 bases, with 19 bases between. The CDR3 loop reads CASTPGGGETQPQHF. In DNA form, the CDR3 reads TGTGCCAGCACTCCGGGTGGGGGCGAAACTCAGCCCCAGCATTTT.

The chain is built from TRBV6-2 or TRBV6-3 and TRBJ2-5; the match to TRBD2 covers 11 bases. Germline V gene data show CDR1 as MNHEY and CDR2 as SVGEGT. V shed 0 bases, J shed 4 bases, and the junction held 19 bases outside the gene matches. The length of the CDR3 is 21 residues. The CDR3 DNA follows: TGTGCCAGCAGTTACTCTATGACTACGGGACTAGCGGTCCCCGCCGCAGAGACCCAGTACTTC. This translates into CASSYSMTTGLAVPAAETQYF.

V usage is TRBV6-1 and J usage is TRBJ2-3; D ambiguous. This CDR3 has 16 amino acids. The germline CDR1 and CDR2 sequences are MNHNS and SASEGT. Trimming left V 4 bases short and J 0 bases short, with 14 bases between. The CDR3 DNA reads as TGTGCCAGCAGTGTACTGCACCGAACTAGCACAGATACGCAGTATTTT. This sequence encodes CASSVLHRTSTDTQYF.

V and J are TRBV5-1 and TRBJ1-2, with TRBD1 matching over 8 bases. Trimming cost V 0 bases and J 2 bases; bases outside gene matches: 3. Germline-derived CDR1 and CDR2 are SGHRS and YFSETQ. The CDR3 loop spans 15 amino acids. CDR3 bases: TGCGCCAGCAGCTTGGATCAGGGGGCCAACTATGGCTACACCTTC. It yields the protein CASSLDQGANYGYTF. The complete variable domain, with remaining parts taken from reference TRBV5-1 and TRBJ1-2, reads KAGVTQTPRYLIKTRGQQVTLSCSPISGHRSVSWYQQTPGQGLQFLFEYFSETQRNKGNFPGRFSGRQFSNSRSEMNVSTLELGDSALYLCASSLDQGANYGYTFGSGTRLTVV.

The rearrangement links TRBV5-4 to TRBJ2-1; tentative D call: TRBD1 (6 bases). Germline CDR1 and CDR2: SGHNT and YYREEE (reference sequence). This CDR3 is 17 amino acids long. Trimming left V 0 bases short and J 1 base short, with 14 bases between. The CDR3 protein is CASSLGQGLVSYNEQFF. CDR3 in DNA: TGTGCCAGCAGCTTGGGGCAGGGGTTAGTTTCCTACAATGAGCAGTTCTTC. Supplemented by reference TRBV5-4 and TRBJ2-1, the full variable domain reads ETGVTQSPTHLIKTRGQQVTLRCSSQSGHNTVSWYQQALGQGPQFIFQYYREEENGRGNFPPRFSGLQFPNYSSELNVNALELDDSALYLCASSLGQGLVSYNEQFFGPGTRLTVL.